This T cell receptor beta chain was sequenced during a study of monozygotic twins with inflammatory bowel disease. Germline V gene sequence: CDR1 SGHRS, CDR2 YFSETQ. CDR3 length: 16 amino acids. The study's findings and limits: Twins classed as concordant or discordant showed no difference in repertoire similarity, possibly from limited power.

Reanalyzing the 5' RACE reads, TCRdb keeps one entry per CDR3 protein, without DNA. The table lists about 160,000 distinct CDR3 sequences, with 2.4% in the top ten. Concerning this clonotype itself: Its matching antigen is unknown.

Material for sequencing was blood. The chain has TRBV5-1 and TRBJ2-5; TCRdb designates TRBD2, a call that cannot be tested without DNA. This receptor was taken from a human donor with ulcerative colitis or Crohn's disease, or a healthy co-twin of an affected twin (not recorded which). The chain's CDR3 is CASSFGGGALAETQYF.